This T cell receptor (beta chain) comes out of a study of blood T cells in healthy people across ages. A sample-barcoded 5' primer and a J-beta primer mix were used in a second PCR of roughly 7 to 11 cycles. Using its own MiXCR run on the 5' RACE reads, TCRdb lists one record per CDR3 protein. The data show approximately 1,700,000 distinct CDR3 sequences, 30% to 40% seen once. Study-level results: Naive T cell percentage showed a strong correlation with TCR beta diversity.

This clonotype was found a few times. Its specificity is unknown. V lost 3 bases to trimming and J lost 4 bases, with 13 bases between them. Germline CDR1 reads SQVTM; CDR2 reads ANQGSEA. This CDR3 has 14 amino acids. Each sample yielded at least 6 micrograms of PBMC total RNA. The chain carries TRBV29-1 and TRBJ2-1; D may be TRBD1 (6 bases). The sample taken for sequencing was blood. The receptor was derived from a human donor in good health. CDR3 sequence reads: CSVDEGVVYNEQFF. CDR3 DNA sequence: TGCAGCGTTGACGAGGGGGTGGTATACAATGAGCAGTTCTTC.